Presented here are 15 T cell receptor beta chains from one specimen sequenced in a study of blood T cell repertoires in COVID-19. The protocol was immunoSEQ multiplex PCR, while the TCRdb copy is restricted to in-frame clones and leaves out a portion. The sample includes 210,000 or so clones, 80% of them seen just once. Material: PBMCs or T cells enriched from blood (not recorded which). These receptors originate from a man aged 25-45 years with acute COVID-19.

J is TRBJ2-1 and V is TRBV5-1, with 12 nucleotides matching TRBD2. Germline V gene sequence: CDR1 SGHRS, CDR2 YFSETQ. The V segment lost 0 bases and the J segment 3 bases; nucleotides outside the gene matches: 7. The CDR3 has 18 amino acids. CDR3 region: CASSLGLAGAINYNEQFF. The DNA of the CDR3 is TGCGCCAGCAGCTTGGGACTAGCGGGGGCGATAAACTACAATGAGCAGTTCTTC.

The J gene is TRBJ1-4, the V gene TRBV19; TRBD1 matches at 7 bases. Germline-derived CDR1 and CDR2 are LNHDA and SQIVND (reference sequence). The CDR3 runs 17 residues. Trimming at V came to 5 bases and at J to 8 bases, leaving 17 bases not matched to a gene. The chain's CDR3 is CASSPYSSTGVGEKLFF. The CDR3 region has the DNA TGTGCCAGTAGTCCTTACTCCTCTACAGGGGTCGGCGAAAAACTGTTTTTT.

CDR3: CASSESGTSGTEQYF. The CDR3 nucleotides are TGCGCCAGCAGTGAGTCGGGGACTAGCGGCACTGAGCAGTACTTC. V and J are TRBV10-1 and TRBJ2-7, with 11 bases matching TRBD2. Germline assignment: CDR1 WNHNN and CDR2 SYGVQD (reference sequence). This CDR3 region has 15 residues. J was trimmed by 7 bases and V by 0 bases; bases with no gene match: 5.

The J gene is TRBJ2-7, the V gene TRBV3-1 (or the pseudogene TRBV3-2); 8 bases fit TRBD2. The CDR3 runs 20 residues. CDR1 is LGHDT, CDR2 YNNKEL, per germline (reference sequence). The junction had 17 bases not matched to a gene; V was cut back by 1 base and J by 0 bases. The CDR3 DNA reads TGTGCCAGCAGCCAAGCCTCTTTGGCGGGGGGATCCCCAAGCTCCTACGAGCAGTACTTC. Translating it yields CASSQASLAGGSPSSYEQYF.

This clone turned up a few times. The chain employs TRBV2 and TRBJ1-1, with no clear D. Germline assignment: CDR1 SNHLY and CDR2 FYNNEI. V was cut by 7 bases and J by 10 bases, with 19 bases left in between. The CDR3 covers 13 residues. CDR3 DNA sequence: TGTGCCAGCAAGGACCGGGGAATTGTGGTAGCTTTCTTT. This encodes CASKDRGIVVAFF.

The chain employs TRBV9 and TRBJ1-3; tentatively, D is TRBD1 (5 bases). The CDR3 is 17 amino acids. The germline V and J ends were trimmed by 0 bases and 0 bases, with 13 bases remaining between them. The germline gives CDR1 SGDLS, CDR2 YYNGEE. CDR3 loop: CASSVAGVLSSGNTIYF. Here the CDR3 DNA reads TGTGCCAGCAGCGTAGCGGGGGTCCTCAGCTCTGGAAACACCATATATTTT.

This clone was detected once. The chain combines TRBV27 with TRBJ2-2; tentatively, D is TRBD1 (5 bases). The germline V gene has CDR1 MNHEY and CDR2 SMNVEV (reference sequence). The CDR3 loop spans 16 amino acids. V gave up 3 bases and J gave up 0 bases, with 11 bases separating them. This CDR3 is CASSLGWTPNTGELFF. For the CDR3, the DNA is TGTGCCAGCAGTTTGGGGTGGACACCGAACACCGGGGAGCTGTTTTTT.

The chain combines TRBV5-1 with TRBJ2-3; 10 positions match TRBD1. Germline V gene sequence: CDR1 SGHRS, CDR2 YFSETQ. J lost 3 bases, V lost 4 bases, and 5 bases had no gene match. CDR3 length: 15 amino acids. CDR3 sequence: CASSPGTGVTDTQYF. For the CDR3, the DNA is TGCGCCAGCAGCCCGGGGACAGGGGTGACAGATACGCAGTATTTT.

This clone occurred a few times. The J gene is TRBJ1-2, the V gene TRBV30, with a possible D match to TRBD1 (6 bases). CDR3 size: 16 residues. V lost 2 bases and J 4 bases, leaving 20 bases between the germline ends. The V gene's germline CDR1 is GTSNPN and CDR2 SVGIG (reference sequence). The CDR3 bases are TGTGCCTGGAGTAACCCGGTGGGGGGGGCTTCCTATGGCTACACCTTC. It translates to CAWSNPVGGASYGYTF.

The V gene is TRBV6-5, the J gene TRBJ1-6, with 12 nucleotides matching TRBD1. The CDR3 spans 15 residues. Germline values: CDR1 MNHEY, CDR2 SVGAGI. The V and J ends lost 4 bases and 7 bases, in that order; junction bases with no gene match: 2. Written as DNA, the CDR3 is TGTGCCAGCAGTTGGGGGACAGGGGGCAATTCACCCCTCCACTTT. The encoded protein is CASSWGTGGNSPLHF.

This sequence joins TRBV11-2 and TRBJ1-6; D unclear. Per the germline V gene, CDR1 is SGHAT and CDR2 is FQNNGV. The V end lost 5 bases, the J end lost 14 bases, and 19 bases lay between the germline ends. This CDR3 contains 14 residues. The CDR3 sequence: CASSPATGYLALHF. The DNA for the CDR3 is TGTGCCAGCAGCCCCGCAACGGGATATTTGGCCCTCCACTTT.

V gene TRBV5-1 combines with J gene TRBJ1-2; 10 nucleotides match TRBD1. This CDR3 contains 17 residues. Germline CDR1 SGHRS, CDR2 YFSETQ. V trimming: 0 bases; J trimming: 0 bases; junction bases outside the gene matches: 5. The CDR3 sequence is CASSLGTGGKPNYGYTF. The DNA of the CDR3 is TGCGCCAGCAGCTTGGGGACAGGGGGGAAGCCTAACTATGGCTACACCTTC.

The chain is built from TRBV19 and TRBJ1-3, with D possibly being TRBD1 (5 bases). This CDR3 is built from 14 residues. Germline V lookup: CDR1 LNHDA, CDR2 SQIVND (reference sequence). CDR3 coding DNA: TGTGCTGCGGAAGAAGGGGTCTCTGGAAACACCATATATTTT. Protein: CAAEEGVSGNTIYF.

This clone was picked up one time. V usage is TRBV10-2 and J usage is TRBJ2-1; tentatively, D is TRBD2 (6 bases). Germline CDR1 and CDR2: WSHSY and SAAADI. The CDR3 has 12 residues. V was pared by 6 bases and J by 7 bases, with 10 bases between. The CDR3: CASREGLNEQFF. In DNA form, the CDR3 reads TGCGCCAGCAGGGAGGGCTTGAATGAGCAGTTCTTC.

V and J are TRBV15 and TRBJ2-7; 10 bases fit TRBD1. V lost 0 bases, J lost 2 bases, and 4 bases stayed unmatched. Germline V gives CDR1 LNHNV, CDR2 YYDKDF (reference sequence). CDR3 length: 16 residues. CDR3 sequence (DNA): TGTGCCACCAGCAGAGATCGGGGGACAGGGGCCTACGAGCAGTACTTC. Amino acid sequence: CATSRDRGTGAYEQYF.